The 22 T cell receptor beta chains in this list originate from one sample, sequenced in a study of healthy donors' naive CD4 and CD8 T cells (dated by TCRdb to 2015 to 2017). The sequencer listed for this sample is 454 GS FLX Titanium. TCR libraries were built from around 500 ng of total RNA with a previously published linear amplification protocol. TCRdb ran its own pipeline on the public reads, namely fastp trimming at Q25 and MiXCR clone calling, and kept in-frame beta chains. All rows with the same CDR3 protein become a single entry with the most common DNA and genes. Counted in this sample were approximately 200,000 distinct CDR3 sequences; 65% to 75% of them appeared once. 2% to 2.5% of the sample comes from the top ten. Sequencing input: naive CD4+ and CD8+ T cells sorted from blood, pooled from several donors. According to the study, the label for this sample's cell subset or site signals: FACS-sorted naive CD4+ (CD45RO-CD45RA+) and naive CD8+ (CD45RA+CD27bright) T cells. The source is a pool of human donors in good health; the sample pools cells from several healthy donors.

The V call is TRBV6-5, the J call TRBJ1-2; maybe TRBD1 (6 bases). V lost 2 bases and J lost 4, with 14 bases in between. Per germline, CDR1 MNHEY and CDR2 SVGAGI. The CDR3 is 15 residues long. The CDR3 protein is CASSYGGHLPYGYTF. The DNA of the CDR3 is TGTGCCAGCAGTTACGGGGGGCACCTCCCCTATGGCTACACCTTC.

The V call is TRBV5-5, the J call TRBJ1-5; possibly TRBD1 for D (5 bases). The CDR3 loop spans 15 amino acids. Trimming cost V 2 bases and J 6 bases, with 15 bases left between them. Germline values: CDR1 SGHKS, CDR2 YYEKEE (reference sequence). The CDR3 bases are TGTGCCAGCAGCTTCAGGGCAGGGAATAGTCAGCCCCAGCATTTT. Translating it yields CASSFRAGNSQPQHF.

The chain has TRBV30 and TRBJ2-1; D is uncertain. The CDR3 extends over 12 amino acids. Per germline, CDR1 GTSNPN and CDR2 SVGIG (reference sequence). V dropped 1 base and J dropped 4 bases, with 5 bases sitting between them. The DNA of the CDR3 is TGTGCCTGGAGTGGGCCTTACAATGAGCAGTTCTTC. Residues: CAWSGPYNEQFF.

The J gene is TRBJ2-7, the V gene TRBV5-6; the D is unclear. CDR1 is SGHDT and CDR2 is YYEEEE in the germline V gene. There are 12 residues in the CDR3. The V gene lost 0 bases and the J gene lost 5 bases, with 6 bases spanning the gap. The CDR3 protein is CASSLASDEQYF. CDR3 bases: TGTGCCAGCAGCTTGGCCAGCGACGAGCAGTACTTC.

V and J are TRBV29-1 and TRBJ2-1; D assignment may be TRBD1 or TRBD2 (5 bases each). CDR1 is SQVTM, CDR2 ANQGSEA, per germline. This CDR3 comprises 17 residues. Between the trimmed V and J ends, which lost 4 bases and 1 base, there was a span of 20 bases. The CDR3 protein is CSVGRGWGRGSYNEQFF. CDR3 nucleotides: TGCAGCGTTGGCCGTGGGTGGGGGAGAGGATCCTACAATGAGCAGTTCTTC.

The chain employs TRBV29-1 and TRBJ2-1; the match to TRBD1 covers 8 bases. The CDR3 runs 13 residues. Germline CDR1 SQVTM, CDR2 ANQGSEA. V shed 4 bases, J shed 8 bases, and the junction held 7 bases outside the gene matches. The CDR3 bases are TGCAGCGTTGCTGGACAGGGCCTCGATGAGCAGTTCTTC. This encodes CSVAGQGLDEQFF.

This clonotype was counted once. J is TRBJ2-7 and V is TRBV29-1; D is perhaps TRBD1 or TRBD2 (5 bases each). The CDR3 runs 12 residues. Germline V gene lookup returns CDR1 SQVTM and CDR2 ANQGSEA. Deletions cut 4 bases from V and 2 bases from J, with 9 bases between. Here the CDR3 reads CSVVRGTYEQYF. The CDR3 DNA sequence: TGCAGCGTTGTTCGGGGCACCTACGAGCAGTACTTC.

The V call is TRBV19, the J call TRBJ2-7; TRBD2 agrees at 8 bases. V lost 4 bases to trimming and J lost 3 bases; unmatched junction nucleotides: 5. Germline V gene lookup returns CDR1 LNHDA and CDR2 SQIVND (reference sequence). The CDR3 spans 14 residues. The CDR3 protein is CASSRPGLVYEQYF. CDR3 coding DNA: TGTGCCAGTAGTAGACCGGGACTAGTCTACGAGCAGTACTTC.

The chain combines TRBV27 with TRBJ1-3; D not certain. The germline V gene encodes CDR1 MNHEY and CDR2 SMNVEV (reference sequence). V lost 4 bases and J lost 3, with 1 base in between. There are 11 residues in the CDR3. The CDR3 DNA follows: TGTGCCAGCAGTTATGGAAACACCATATATTTT. Protein: CASSYGNTIYF.

The gene calls are TRBV29-1 and TRBJ1-3, with TRBD1 matching over 7 bases. Germline V gives CDR1 SQVTM, CDR2 ANQGSEA. The CDR3 length is 14 residues. The V and J ends lost 7 bases and 3 bases, in that order; junction bases with no gene match: 9. The CDR3 DNA is TGCAGCGCCGTAGGGACAGCCCTTGGAAACACCATATATTTT. This encodes CSAVGTALGNTIYF.

This sequence joins TRBV29-1 and TRBJ1-2; D unclear. Germline V gene data show CDR1 as SQVTM and CDR2 as ANQGSEA. The CDR3 consists of 12 residues. Trimming cost V 4 bases and J 2 bases, with 8 bases left between them. CDR3 bases: TGCAGCGTTGTGGTGGGGAACTATGGCTACACCTTC. Protein: CSVVVGNYGYTF.

The count of this clonotype is one. The chain uses TRBV6-5 and TRBJ2-7, with 7 bases lining up with TRBD1. The CDR3 has 14 amino acids. V shed 6 bases, J shed 9 bases, and the junction held 14 bases outside the gene matches. The V gene's germline CDR1 is MNHEY and CDR2 SVGAGI. DNA for the CDR3: TGTGCCAGCAGCAGGACGGGACAGTACCTCGGGCAGTACTTC. This gives the protein CASSRTGQYLGQYF.

This chain connects TRBV6-5 to TRBJ1-5; D is unresolved. The CDR3 length is 14 residues. Germline assignment: CDR1 MNHEY and CDR2 SVGAGI. V lost 1 base and J 6 bases, leaving 10 bases between the germline ends. The CDR3 DNA follows: TGTGCCAGCAGTTACTACGGCTTCGGTCAGCCCCAGCATTTT. This codes for CASSYYGFGQPQHF.

The V and J genes are TRBV4-3 and TRBJ2-6; D is unclear. The ends were cut back, 0 bases at V and 0 bases at J, with 12 bases in the middle. This CDR3 contains 18 residues. Germline loops: CDR1 LGHNA, CDR2 YSLEER. CDR3 protein: CASSQDLLPFSGANVLTF. The CDR3 region has the DNA TGCGCCAGCAGCCAAGATCTCCTTCCTTTCTCTGGGGCCAACGTCCTGACTTTC.

J is TRBJ2-1 and V is TRBV4-2; D is undetermined. Germline loops: CDR1 LGHNA, CDR2 YNFKEQ. The CDR3 contains 14 residues. V was cut by 2 bases and J by 9 bases, with 14 bases left in between. This CDR3 is CASSQPGQAREQFF. The CDR3, as DNA: TGTGCCAGCAGCCAACCGGGCCAGGCGCGTGAGCAGTTCTTC.

V usage is TRBV20-1 and J usage is TRBJ1-2; 10 nucleotides match TRBD1. Germline CDR1 and CDR2: DFQATT and SNEGSKA (reference sequence). Germline trimming cut 8 bases from V and 8 bases from J; bases unmatched to any gene: 11. The CDR3 spans 13 residues. CDR3 protein: CSITDRGPEGYTF. The CDR3 bases are TGCAGTATAACCGACAGGGGGCCAGAGGGCTACACCTTC.

The chain joins TRBV29-1 to TRBJ2-7; 7 bases map to TRBD1. V gave up 2 bases and J gave up 6 bases; unmatched junction bases: 4. Germline CDR1 SQVTM, CDR2 ANQGSEA. This CDR3 has 12 residues. CDR3 residues: CSVERQGREQYF. CDR3 DNA sequence: TGCAGCGTTGAAAGACAGGGCCGCGAGCAGTACTTC.

The chain uses TRBV29-1 and TRBJ1-1; 7 nucleotides align to TRBD1. V dropped 6 bases and J dropped 0; count of bases not matched to a gene: 1. The CDR3 consists of 12 residues. The germline gives CDR1 SQVTM, CDR2 ANQGSEA. The CDR3 nucleotides read TGCAGCGTAGGGGGCATGAACACTGAAGCTTTCTTT. The encoded protein is CSVGGMNTEAFF.

The chain uses TRBV6-1 and TRBJ2-2, with D tentatively TRBD2 (5 bases). CDR1 is MNHNS, CDR2 SASEGT, per germline. The CDR3 covers 15 residues. V gave up 6 bases and J gave up 2 bases, with 13 bases separating them. CDR3 residues: CASSLLAANTGELFF. The CDR3 DNA follows: TGTGCCAGCAGCCTCCTAGCAGCAAACACCGGGGAGCTGTTTTTT.

The CDR3: CASSPRGKNTEAFF. The CDR3 DNA is TGTGCCAGCAGTCCCCGCGGCAAGAACACTGAAGCTTTCTTT. J is TRBJ1-1 and V is TRBV27; no reliable D call. The germline V gene has CDR1 MNHEY and CDR2 SMNVEV (reference sequence). CDR3 length: 14 residues. V shed 5 bases and J shed 1 base, with 11 bases lying between them.

The chain carries TRBV27 and TRBJ1-5; 8 bases fit TRBD1. This CDR3 is 14 amino acids long. Germline V CDR1 and CDR2: MNHEY, SMNVEV (reference sequence). J was trimmed by 7 bases and V by 6 bases; bases with no gene match: 8. The CDR3 sequence: CASSPSTGEQPQHF. The CDR3 DNA reads TGTGCCAGCAGCCCGTCGACAGGGGAGCAGCCCCAGCATTTT.

This chain joins TRBV24-1 and TRBJ2-1; 16 bases match TRBD2. V was pared by 8 bases and J by 7 bases, with 7 bases of the junction left unmatched. The germline V gene encodes CDR1 KGHDR and CDR2 SFDVKD. This CDR3 is 16 amino acids long. CDR3 bases: TGTGCCACCACCCCGGGACTAGCGGGAGGGAGGAATGAGCAGTTCTTC. It codes for CATTPGLAGGRNEQFF.